Given below is one T cell receptor beta chain in context. The sample belongs to a study of blood T cell repertoires in COVID-19. Germline loops: CDR1 MGHRA, CDR2 YSYEKL. V was pared by 0 bases and J by 7 bases, with 8 bases of the junction left unmatched. This CDR3 is built from 16 residues. Libraries were prepared by immunoSEQ multiplex PCR; TCRdb keeps only in-frame clonotypes and omits some of them. Among about 64,000 clones listed, 88% were seen once. The chain links TRBV4-1 to TRBJ2-1, with 8 positions matching TRBD2. The sample comprised PBMCs or T cells enriched from blood (not recorded which). The clonotype comes from a woman aged 40-49 years who had recovered from COVID-19. DNA of the CDR3: TGCGCCAGCAGCCAAGAGAGTAGCGGGGATTATAATGAGCAGTTCTTC. Protein: CASSQESSGDYNEQFF.